The 32 T cell receptor beta chains presented below share a single source sample, sequenced in a study of T cell responses to AZD1222 COVID-19 vaccine. Produced via immunoSEQ multiplex PCR; TCRdb's table is partial and in-frame only. This sample has over 150,000 clones, with about 90% found just once. This specimen was peripheral blood, taken on day 0 of AZD1222 vaccination. These receptors originate from an adult in good health.

The chain uses TRBV21-1 and TRBJ2-6; TRBD2, the table's D call, was not compared with the DNA. TRBV21-1 is designated a pseudogene. This CDR3 is 13 amino acids long. The CDR3 spells CASSTAGANVLTF. CDR3 bases: TGTGCCAGCAGCACCGCTGGGGCCAACGTCCTGACTTTC.

This chain uses TRBV29-1 with TRBJ2-2; no definite D call. With 4 bases removed from V and 0 bases from J, the gap between germline ends came to 9 bases. Germline CDR1 SQVTM, CDR2 ANQGSEA. There are 14 residues in the CDR3. The CDR3 loop is CSVGMTANTGELFF. DNA of the CDR3: TGCAGCGTTGGCATGACTGCGAACACCGGGGAGCTGTTTTTT.

The chain carries TRBV2 and TRBJ1-6, with D uncertain. The length of the CDR3 is 14 residues. CDR1 SNHLY and CDR2 FYNNEI come from the germline V gene. V was clipped by 6 bases and J by 3 bases, with 9 bases between them. In DNA, the CDR3 is TGTGCCAGCAGCCGGGGAGGCTATAATTCACCCCTCCACTTT. Protein product: CASSRGGYNSPLHF.

This chain connects TRBV20-1 to TRBJ1-2; D is unclear. V shed 3 bases and J shed 6 bases, with 8 bases lying between them. The CDR3 contains 11 residues. Germline V lookup: CDR1 DFQATT, CDR2 SNEGSKA (reference sequence). CDR3 sequence: CSASGEDGYTF. The CDR3 nucleotides read TGCAGTGCTAGTGGGGAAGATGGCTACACCTTC.

The chain is built from TRBV15 and TRBJ2-7; D is undetermined. The CDR3 has 13 amino acids. CDR1 and CDR2 from the germline V gene are LNHNV and YYDKDF (reference sequence). V was trimmed by 0 bases and J by 2 bases, leaving 5 bases between them. CDR3: CATSREGAYEQYF. DNA of the CDR3: TGTGCCACCAGCAGAGAAGGTGCCTACGAGCAGTACTTC.

The chain employs TRBV19 and TRBJ1-4; 7 positions agree with TRBD1. Germline values: CDR1 LNHDA, CDR2 SQIVND (reference sequence). Trimming took 3 bases from V and 7 from J; bases not matched to a gene: 5. The CDR3 is made up of 14 amino acids. As DNA, the CDR3 is TGTGCCAGTAGTATCTCGGACAGGTTTGAAAAACTGTTTTTT. Protein product: CASSISDRFEKLFF.

The CDR3 bases are TGTGCCAGCAGTTCCACAGGGGGCGCCTTGGGCTACACCTTC. The encoded protein is CASSSTGGALGYTF. The gene calls are TRBV11-2 and TRBJ1-2; 9 bases are shared with TRBD1. The CDR3 has 14 residues. CDR1 and CDR2 (germline): SGHAT, FQNNGV. Losses at the gene ends were 6 bases for V and 8 bases for J; bases not matched to a gene: 10.

The chain carries TRBV4-1 and TRBJ1-1; the match to TRBD1 covers 9 bases. J lost 5 bases, V lost 3 bases, and 4 bases had no gene match. Germline V lookup: CDR1 MGHRA, CDR2 YSYEKL. This CDR3 is 14 amino acids long. The CDR3 sequence: CASSHNDRGTEAFF. The CDR3 DNA reads as TGCGCCAGCAGCCACAACGACAGGGGGACTGAAGCTTTCTTT.

This clone is a singleton in its sample. The chain couples TRBV7-8 to TRBJ2-1, with D tentatively TRBD1 (6 bases). The germline V and J ends were trimmed by 3 bases and 8 bases, with 14 bases remaining between them. The CDR3 sequence is 14 residues long. Germline V gene sequence: CDR1 SGHVS, CDR2 FQNEAQ. The chain's CDR3 is CASSLRGIFDEQFF. The CDR3 DNA is TGTGCCAGCAGCTTGAGGGGGATTTTTGATGAGCAGTTCTTC.

V and J are TRBV25-1 and TRBJ1-4, with TRBD1 matching over 7 bases. Trimming took 4 bases from V and 3 from J; bases not matched to a gene: 8. This CDR3 is built from 16 residues. Looked up from germline, CDR1 is MGHDK and CDR2 is SYGVNS. The CDR3 is CASSAPGQPSNEKLFF. In DNA form, the CDR3 reads TGTGCCAGCAGTGCCCCGGGACAGCCATCTAATGAAAAACTGTTTTTT.

The chain links TRBV24-1 to TRBJ1-3; 8 bases fit TRBD1. The germline V gene encodes CDR1 KGHDR and CDR2 SFDVKD. The CDR3 spans 16 residues. With 3 bases clipped from V and 4 bases from J, the junction kept 7 bases outside the gene matches. CDR3 in amino acids: CATSDSQGAAGNTIYF. The CDR3 nucleotides are TGTGCCACCAGTGATAGTCAGGGGGCGGCAGGAAACACCATATATTTT.

DNA of the CDR3: TGTGCCAGCAGCTTAACACGGAACACTGAAGCTTTCTTT. Its protein is CASSLTRNTEAFF. The V and J genes are TRBV7-3 and TRBJ1-1; D uncertain. V lost 0 bases and J lost 1, with 3 bases in between. Germline values: CDR1 SGHTA, CDR2 FQGTGA. This CDR3 region has 13 residues.

The chain recombines TRBV7-9 with TRBJ1-2; D unclear. Germline CDR1 SEHNR, CDR2 FQNEAQ (reference sequence). V was pared by 3 bases and J by 5 bases, with 4 bases between. This CDR3 is 11 amino acids long. The CDR3 DNA sequence: TGTGCCAGCAGCTTCGGATATGGCTACACCTTC. Translating gives CASSFGYGYTF.

The chain is built from TRBV6-5 and TRBJ2-7; D not resolved. CDR3 length: 13 residues. Looked up from germline, CDR1 is MNHEY and CDR2 is SVGAGI. V lost 6 bases to trimming and J lost 2 bases, with 11 bases between them. CDR3: CASSSTSTYEQYF. For the CDR3, the DNA is TGTGCCAGCAGCTCTACATCTACCTACGAGCAGTACTTC.

The gene calls are TRBV28 and TRBJ2-5; D could derive from TRBD1 or TRBD2 (6 bases each). Germline CDR1 and CDR2: MDHEN and SYDVKM. Deletions cut 5 bases from V and 5 bases from J, with 18 bases between. The CDR3 sequence is 15 residues long. The CDR3 sequence: CASSPVGGGWETQYF. CDR3 sequence (DNA): TGTGCCAGCAGTCCCGTCGGAGGGGGGTGGGAGACCCAGTACTTC.

This chain joins TRBV28 and TRBJ2-7; the match to TRBD1 covers 8 bases. Germline V CDR1 and CDR2: MDHEN, SYDVKM. V lost 4 bases and J lost 6; bases outside the gene matches: 14. The CDR3 runs to 16 residues. The CDR3 sequence: CASSSPLRTGKAEQYF. The CDR3 nucleotides read TGTGCCAGCAGTTCCCCCCTCCGGACAGGGAAGGCCGAGCAGTACTTC.

V and J are TRBV18 and TRBJ2-6; either TRBD1 or TRBD2 may fit D (6 bases each). The CDR3 spans 17 residues. The germline CDR1 and CDR2 sequences are KGHSH and LQKENI. Trimming removed 3 bases from V and 3 bases from J, with 15 bases in between. The CDR3 is CASSPRLGGFGANVLTF. The CDR3 coding sequence is TGTGCCAGCTCACCGCGCCTGGGGGGCTTTGGGGCCAACGTCCTGACTTTC.

The sample holds a few counts of this clone. This chain uses TRBV7-9 with TRBJ2-2; 10 nucleotides align to TRBD2. Germline CDR1 reads SEHNR; CDR2 reads FQNEAQ (reference sequence). The CDR3 totals 15 residues. Germline trimming cut 5 bases from V and 3 bases from J; bases unmatched to any gene: 3. The CDR3 here is CASSTGLADTGELFF. CDR3 DNA sequence: TGTGCCAGCAGCACAGGACTAGCGGACACCGGGGAGCTGTTTTTT.

V usage is TRBV2 and J usage is TRBJ2-2; a possible D gene is TRBD2 (6 bases). Germline V CDR1 and CDR2: SNHLY, FYNNEI. CDR3 length equals 15 residues. The V gene lost 3 bases and the J gene lost 4 bases, with 12 bases spanning the gap. For the CDR3, the DNA is TGTGCCAGCAGTGAGCGGGGCAGGTTCACCGGGGAGCTGTTTTTT. It yields the protein CASSERGRFTGELFF.

The chain joins TRBV7-9 to TRBJ1-2, with D tentatively TRBD1 (5 bases). Trimming took 3 bases from V and 8 from J, leaving 19 bases between them. The CDR3 totals 15 residues. Germline V gene lookup returns CDR1 SEHNR and CDR2 FQNEAQ (reference sequence). For the CDR3, the DNA is TGTGCCAGCAGCTTCCCCCTCACAGGTCCGGGGGGCTACACCTTC. The encoded protein is CASSFPLTGPGGYTF.

The V call is TRBV18, the J call TRBJ2-7, with D tentatively TRBD1 or TRBD2 (5 bases each). The length of the CDR3 is 14 residues. Germline V gene lookup returns CDR1 KGHSH and CDR2 LQKENI. V shed 6 bases and J shed 2 bases, with 14 bases lying between them. The CDR3 nucleotides are TGTGCCAGCTCCCTCGGGACCGCCGCCTACGAGCAGTACTTC. It is translated as CASSLGTAAYEQYF.

Only one count was recorded for this clone. This chain uses TRBV24-1 with TRBJ2-7; a weak D match, TRBD1 (6 bases). This CDR3 contains 13 residues. Deletions cut 9 bases from V and 7 bases from J, with 18 bases between. Looked up from germline, CDR1 is KGHDR and CDR2 is SFDVKD. As DNA, the CDR3 is TGTGCCACCTCAACAGGGTTTGCGACGGAGCAGTACTTC. This gives the protein CATSTGFATEQYF.

CDR3 sequence reads: CAISEPASGGGNEQFF. CDR3 in DNA: TGTGCCATCAGCGAGCCCGCCAGCGGGGGTGGGAATGAGCAGTTCTTC. V and J are TRBV10-3 and TRBJ2-1; 8 positions agree with TRBD2. In germline, CDR1 is ENHRY, CDR2 SYGVKD. Losses at the gene ends were 6 bases for V and 7 bases for J; bases not matched to a gene: 14. This CDR3 comprises 16 residues.

The CDR3 DNA sequence: TGTGCCAGCAGCCAAGCCCGAACAGGGGTGCAAGGCTACACCTTC. Translation: CASSQARTGVQGYTF. This chain links TRBV3-1 (or the pseudogene TRBV3-2) with TRBJ1-2, with 7 bases fitting TRBD1. Germline loops: CDR1 LGHDT, CDR2 YNNKEL (reference sequence). CDR3 length equals 15 residues. With 1 base clipped from V and 8 bases from J, the junction kept 10 bases outside the gene matches.

The sample holds one count of this clone. The chain combines TRBV7-9 with TRBJ2-7; 10 positions agree with TRBD2. V shed 3 bases and J 6 bases; nucleotides not matched to a gene: 17. The germline V gene encodes CDR1 SEHNR and CDR2 FQNEAQ (reference sequence). This CDR3 spans 18 amino acids. As DNA, the CDR3 is TGTGCCAGCAGCTTGGAGCAGGGGTTAGGGCTAGCGGGAGTCGAGCAGTACTTC. Its protein product is CASSLEQGLGLAGVEQYF.

V is TRBV19 and J is TRBJ1-1; the match to TRBD1 covers 9 bases. CDR1 and CDR2 from the germline V gene are LNHDA and SQIVND (reference sequence). This CDR3 has 14 amino acids. The V and J ends lost 3 bases and 5 bases, in that order; junction bases with no gene match: 4. CDR3 protein: CASSITGGRTEAFF. In nucleotides, the CDR3 is TGTGCCAGTAGTATCACAGGGGGCCGGACTGAAGCTTTCTTT.

The rearrangement uses TRBV4-2 and TRBJ2-7; D may be TRBD2 (6 bases). CDR1 is LGHNA and CDR2 is YNFKEQ in the germline V gene. CDR3 length equals 15 residues. Trimming removed 3 bases at V and 5 bases at J, with 17 bases between. In nucleotides, the CDR3 is TGTGCCAGCAGCCACGCTAGGTGGAGGGTCCACGAGCAGTACTTC. Translation: CASSHARWRVHEQYF.

V gene TRBV19 combines with J gene TRBJ1-2; 7 positions agree with TRBD1. From germline, CDR1 is LNHDA and CDR2 SQIVND (reference sequence). The CDR3 has 13 amino acids. The J segment lost 2 bases and the V segment lost 4 bases, leaving 1 base of the junction unmatched. The CDR3 DNA reads as TGTGCCAGTAGTAACAGGGGAAACTATGGCTACACCTTC. Its translation is CASSNRGNYGYTF.

The CDR3 reads CSVGARGPGTEAFF. CDR3 DNA sequence: TGCAGCGTTGGGGCAAGGGGGCCTGGCACTGAAGCTTTCTTT. This chain joins TRBV29-1 and TRBJ1-1; TRBD1 matches at 7 bases. The CDR3 is 14 amino acids. Trimming took 4 bases from V and 4 from J; bases not matched to a gene: 9. Germline values: CDR1 SQVTM, CDR2 ANQGSEA. The variable domain in full, with the rest retrieved from reference TRBV29-1 and TRBJ1-1, is SAVISQKPSRDICQRGTSLTIQCQVDSQVTMMFWYRQQPGQSLTLIATANQGSEATYESGFVIDKFPISRPNLTFSTLTVSNMSPEDSSIYLCSVGARGPGTEAFFGQGTRLTVV.

V usage is TRBV7-2 and J usage is TRBJ2-5; 11 bases are a match to TRBD1. V was clipped by 1 base and J by 5 bases; unmatched bases: 0. Per the germline V gene, CDR1 is SGHTA and CDR2 is FQGNSA. There are 14 residues in the CDR3. The CDR3 spells CASSLGTGGETQYF. Here the CDR3 DNA reads TGTGCCAGCAGCTTAGGGACAGGGGGCGAGACCCAGTACTTC.

The genes are TRBV5-4 and TRBJ2-4, with D tentatively TRBD2 (6 bases). The CDR3 length is 16 residues. Trimming shortened V by 4 bases and J by 5 bases, and 19 bases separated the two germline ends. In germline, CDR1 is SGHNT, CDR2 YYREEE (reference sequence). CDR3 amino acids: CASSQGLASSENIQYF. CDR3 bases: TGTGCCAGCAGCCAGGGACTTGCTTCAAGCGAAAACATTCAGTACTTC.

J is TRBJ1-1 and V is TRBV19, with a possible D match to TRBD1 (5 bases). CDR1 and CDR2 (germline): LNHDA, SQIVND (reference sequence). The CDR3 runs to 11 residues. Trimming took off 5 bases at V and 8 bases at J, with 9 bases between the two ends. The CDR3 loop is CASSVRAEAFF. CDR3 DNA sequence: TGTGCCAGTAGTGTCAGGGCCGAAGCTTTCTTT.